The TCR beta chain described here comes from a study of blood T cell repertoires in COVID-19. Whole-study context: Researchers got acute and convalescent COVID-19 samples from the United States, Italy and Spain. Nucleic acid was either cDNA or gDNA, and it came from T cells, B-cell-depleted T cells, or PBMCs.

Authors' analysis steps: Nucleated cell counts were estimated from reference gene primer amplification. Assay used: immunoSEQ multiplex PCR; TCRdb lists only in-frame clones, some missing. V and J calls and clone size are those listed in that table; D and trimming were worked out from the DNA. This table holds 200,000 to 300,000 clones, around four fifths found once. Trimming shortened V by 6 bases and J by 9 bases, and 12 bases separated the two germline ends. Germline CDR1 KGHSH, CDR2 LQKENI. This CDR3 spans 12 amino acids. The sequencing input was peripheral blood. The chain recombines TRBV18 with TRBJ2-1; D might be TRBD2 (5 bases). The TCR was taken from a man aged 60-69 years with acute or convalescent COVID-19. CDR3 amino acids: CASSVREGEQFF. The CDR3 nucleotides are TGTGCCAGCTCCGTCCGAGAGGGTGAGCAGTTCTTC.